Following are 20 T cell receptor beta chains from one sample sequenced in a study of T cell responses to AZD1222 COVID-19 vaccine. Measured with immunoSEQ multiplex PCR; TCRdb has only the in-frame clones, and not every one. The table records roughly 79,000 clones, about 91% of them present only once. The source material was peripheral blood, sampled on day 0 of MenACWY control vaccination. Receptor source: an adult in good health.

The DNA of the CDR3 is TGTGCCAGCAGTGAGAATGGGGGCGGGAGTGGAACAGATACGCAGTATTTT. Its protein product is CASSENGGGSGTDTQYF. The chain links TRBV6-1 to TRBJ2-3; D is perhaps TRBD2 (7 bases). This CDR3 comprises 17 residues. V was shortened by 3 bases and J by 3 bases, with 19 bases between the two germline ends. Germline V gene lookup returns CDR1 MNHNS and CDR2 SASEGT.

The gene calls are TRBV28 and TRBJ2-6; either TRBD1 or TRBD2 may fit D (5 bases each). V was clipped by 2 bases and J by 0 bases, with 11 bases between them. Germline CDR1 and CDR2: MDHEN and SYDVKM. The CDR3 has 17 residues. CDR3 amino acids: CASSLGDAGSGANVLTF. The CDR3 DNA is TGTGCCAGCAGTTTAGGGGACGCCGGCTCTGGGGCCAACGTCCTGACTTTC.

The genes are TRBV27 and TRBJ2-7, with 8 positions matching TRBD1. The CDR3 has 15 residues. CDR1 is MNHEY, CDR2 SMNVEV, per germline (reference sequence). After removal of 7 bases from V and 0 bases from J, the junction contained 8 bases not matched to a gene. CDR3 bases: TGTGCCAGCACAAAACAGGGGACAGGCTCCTACGAGCAGTACTTC. This codes for CASTKQGTGSYEQYF.

The V gene is TRBV6-2 or TRBV6-3, the J gene TRBJ2-3; D possibly corresponds to TRBD2 (5 bases). Germline V gene sequence: CDR1 MNHEY, CDR2 SVGEGT. The CDR3 has 16 residues. V was trimmed by 7 bases and J by 2 bases, leaving 19 bases between them. CDR3 protein: CASTPLKRGFTDTQYF. CDR3 bases: TGTGCCAGCACCCCCCTTAAGCGCGGGTTCACAGATACGCAGTATTTT.

This clone has a handful of counts. This chain links TRBV6-2 or TRBV6-3 with TRBJ2-6; 7 bases are a match to TRBD1. This CDR3 has 16 residues. The J segment lost 4 bases and the V segment lost 5 bases, leaving 8 bases of the junction unmatched. Germline CDR1 reads MNHEY; CDR2 reads SVGEGT. The CDR3 DNA reads TGTGCCAGCAGTCGAACAGGGGAAGCCGGGGCCAACGTCCTGACTTTC. Translated, it gives CASSRTGEAGANVLTF.

The chain links TRBV6-6 to TRBJ2-3; 7 nucleotides agree with TRBD1. J lost 4 bases, V lost 5 bases, and 9 bases had no gene match. CDR3 length: 15 residues. Per the germline V gene, CDR1 is MNHNY and CDR2 is SVGAGI (reference sequence). The CDR3 sequence is CASSPRSTGADTQYF. CDR3 sequence (DNA): TGTGCCAGCAGTCCCAGGTCCACAGGGGCAGATACGCAGTATTTT.

This chain connects TRBV7-3 to TRBJ2-1; 8 positions match TRBD1. The CDR3 sequence is 13 residues long. The germline V gene encodes CDR1 SGHTA and CDR2 FQGTGA. The ends lost 5 bases at V and 6 bases at J; junction bases unmatched: 3. Here the CDR3 reads CASSQQGGNEQFF. CDR3 bases: TGTGCCAGCAGCCAACAGGGGGGCAATGAGCAGTTCTTC.

J is TRBJ2-2 and V is TRBV2; 7 bases map to TRBD1. CDR3 length equals 16 residues. J was trimmed by 7 bases and V by 5 bases; bases with no gene match: 13. Germline CDR1 and CDR2: SNHLY and FYNNEI. CDR3 region: CASSPRQGIRFGELFF. The CDR3 DNA reads TGTGCCAGCAGTCCGAGACAGGGTATCAGGTTCGGGGAGCTGTTTTTT.

The chain carries TRBV4-3 and TRBJ1-2; D unclear. V was pared by 2 bases and J by 6 bases, with 10 bases between. In germline, CDR1 is LGHNA, CDR2 YSLEER. This CDR3 spans 13 amino acids. CDR3 in DNA: TGCGCCAGCAGCCAATCAAGATTGGATGGCTACACCTTC. Encoded protein: CASSQSRLDGYTF.

The rearrangement joins TRBV7-2 to TRBJ2-5; D is uncertain. The CDR3 covers 13 residues. Germline V gene data show CDR1 as SGHTA and CDR2 as FQGNSA. The ends were cut back, 1 base at V and 5 bases at J, with 8 bases in the middle. The CDR3 bases are TGTGCCAGCAGCTTAGGTCACAAGGAGACCCAGTACTTC. This sequence encodes CASSLGHKETQYF. The whole variable domain, remainder taken from reference TRBV7-2 and TRBJ2-5, is GAGVSQSPSNKVTEKGKDVELRCDPISGHTALYWYRQSLGQGLEFLIYFQGNSAPDKSGLPSDRFSAERTGGSVSTLTIQRTQQEDSAVYLCASSLGHKETQYFGPGTRLLVL.

As DNA, the CDR3 is TGTGCCAGCAGACCGGGACTAGCGTTCACCGGGGAGCTGTTTTTT. Amino acids: CASRPGLAFTGELFF. V usage is TRBV6-5 and J usage is TRBJ2-2, with 10 nucleotides matching TRBD2. Germline CDR1 MNHEY, CDR2 SVGAGI. Trimming removed 6 bases from V and 4 bases from J; junction bases left unmatched: 5. This CDR3 has 15 residues.

The chain joins TRBV7-2 to TRBJ1-3; D gene ambiguous. The CDR3 length is 15 residues. Trimming pared 1 base from V and 0 bases from J, leaving 7 bases between. Germline V gene data show CDR1 as SGHTA and CDR2 as FQGNSA. The CDR3 DNA is TGTGCCAGCAGCTTAGATCTGGGCTCTGGAAACACCATATATTTT. Translating gives CASSLDLGSGNTIYF.

This chain connects TRBV19 to TRBJ2-5; 11 nucleotides agree with TRBD1. Per germline, CDR1 LNHDA and CDR2 SQIVND (reference sequence). V dropped 5 bases and J dropped 2; count of bases not matched to a gene: 4. The CDR3 is 15 residues long. The CDR3 nucleotides read TGTGCCAGTAGTTTGGGACAGGGGGATCAAGAGACCCAGTACTTC. It codes for CASSLGQGDQETQYF.

The chain couples TRBV29-1 to TRBJ2-1, with 13 bases matching TRBD2. Per germline, CDR1 SQVTM and CDR2 ANQGSEA. The CDR3 runs to 17 residues. The V segment lost 6 bases and the J segment 3 bases; nucleotides outside the gene matches: 11. This CDR3 reads CSVITSGRAERYNEQFF. The CDR3 bases are TGCAGCGTAATTACTAGCGGGAGGGCCGAACGCTACAATGAGCAGTTCTTC.

The V gene is TRBV11-2, the J gene TRBJ1-4; no clear D gene. The V gene lost 5 bases and the J gene lost 13 bases, with 14 bases spanning the gap. The germline V gene encodes CDR1 SGHAT and CDR2 FQNNGV. The length of the CDR3 is 12 residues. The CDR3 sequence: CASSPFGSLLFF. CDR3 coding DNA: TGTGCCAGCAGCCCTTTTGGCAGCCTACTGTTTTTT.

The chain employs TRBV29-1 and TRBJ1-1; 9 bases are shared with TRBD1. This CDR3 is built from 15 residues. With V trimmed by 4 bases and J by 4 bases, 10 bases remained unmatched. Germline loops: CDR1 SQVTM, CDR2 ANQGSEA. CDR3 loop: CSVGSLDRGGTEAFF. The CDR3 DNA is TGCAGCGTTGGTTCCCTAGACAGGGGGGGCACTGAAGCTTTCTTT.

The chain has TRBV9 and TRBJ1-4; TRBD1 matches at 8 bases. V lost 2 bases, J lost 5 bases, and 2 bases stayed unmatched. Per germline, CDR1 SGDLS and CDR2 YYNGEE. CDR3 size: 14 residues. The CDR3 protein is CASSVDRGNEKLFF. The CDR3 region has the DNA TGTGCCAGCAGCGTTGACAGGGGAAATGAAAAACTGTTTTTT. Combining the CDR3 with reference TRBV9 and TRBJ1-4 gives the whole variable domain DSGVTQTPKHLITATGQRVTLRCSPRSGDLSVYWYQQSLDQGLQFLIQYYNGEERAKGNILERFSAQQFPDLHSELNLSSLELGDSALYFCASSVDRGNEKLFFGSGTQLSVL.

V gene TRBV5-6 combines with J gene TRBJ2-3, with 11 bases aligning to TRBD2. This CDR3 region has 16 residues. The junction had 3 bases not matched to a gene; V was cut back by 0 bases and J by 3 bases. The germline V gene has CDR1 SGHDT and CDR2 YYEEEE. CDR3 sequence: CASSLGLAGFTDTQYF. CDR3 sequence (DNA): TGTGCCAGCAGCTTGGGACTAGCGGGGTTTACAGATACGCAGTATTTT.

The rearrangement links TRBV5-1 to TRBJ2-3; D is possibly TRBD1 (6 bases). CDR3 size: 15 residues. Germline lookup yields CDR1 SGHRS and CDR2 YFSETQ. V shed 4 bases and J shed 2 bases, with 14 bases lying between them. The DNA of the CDR3 is TGCGCCAGCAGCCTACAGGGCTCGCTCACAGATACGCAGTATTTT. Its translation: CASSLQGSLTDTQYF.

The J gene is TRBJ1-1, the V gene TRBV6-2 or TRBV6-3; D unresolved. This CDR3 spans 13 amino acids. CDR1 MNHEY and CDR2 SVGEGT come from the germline V gene. Trimming shortened V by 0 bases and J by 10 bases, and 12 bases separated the two germline ends. The CDR3 nucleotides read TGTGCCAGCAGTTACTCAACCGGATTCGGAGCTTTCTTT. Residues: CASSYSTGFGAFF.